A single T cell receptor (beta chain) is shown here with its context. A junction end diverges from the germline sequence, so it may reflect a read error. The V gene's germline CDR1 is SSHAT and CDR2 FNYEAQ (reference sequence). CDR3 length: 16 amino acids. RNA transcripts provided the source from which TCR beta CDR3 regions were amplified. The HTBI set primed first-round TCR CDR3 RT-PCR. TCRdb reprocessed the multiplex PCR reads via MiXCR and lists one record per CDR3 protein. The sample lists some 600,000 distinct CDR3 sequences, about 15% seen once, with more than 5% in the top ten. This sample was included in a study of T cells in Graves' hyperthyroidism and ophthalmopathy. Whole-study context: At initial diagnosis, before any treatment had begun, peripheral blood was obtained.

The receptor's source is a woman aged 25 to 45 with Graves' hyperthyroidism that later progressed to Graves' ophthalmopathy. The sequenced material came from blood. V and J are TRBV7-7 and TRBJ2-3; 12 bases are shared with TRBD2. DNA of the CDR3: TGTGCTAGCAGCCCGCTAGCGGGAGGGCCGGAAGATACGCAGTATTTT. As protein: CASSPLAGGPEDTQYF.